The next 20 T cell receptor beta chains were all read from a single sample in a study of CD8+ T cells in alopecia areata. cDNA prepared by RNA extraction and subsequent reverse transcription served as the template for sequencing. Data came from immunoSEQ multiplex PCR; TCRdb stores just in-frame clones and leaves some out. The table records more than 110,000 clones, roughly four fifths of them present only once. Treatment given: oral pan-JAK inhibitor, 5-10 mg twice daily. The source was CD8+ T cells sorted from blood, collected at week 4, from a patient treated with tofacitinib. These receptors all stem from a human donor with alopecia areata.

The V and J genes are TRBV6-5 and TRBJ2-7; D may be TRBD1 (6 bases). The germline V gene encodes CDR1 MNHEY and CDR2 SVGAGI. This CDR3 has 15 residues. V was clipped by 2 bases and J by 3 bases, with 14 bases between them. CDR3 bases: TGTGCCAGCAGTTACAATCCGGGACACCTCTACGAGCAGTACTTC. The encoded protein is CASSYNPGHLYEQYF.

The V gene is TRBV19, the J gene TRBJ1-2, with D uncertain. The CDR3 loop spans 13 amino acids. The germline CDR1 and CDR2 sequences are LNHDA and SQIVND (reference sequence). The ends were cut back, 6 bases at V and 2 bases at J, with 10 bases in the middle. CDR3 coding DNA: TGTGCCAGTAGCCCGGACGGAAACTATGGCTACACCTTC. It yields the protein CASSPDGNYGYTF.

The chain recombines TRBV7-6 with TRBJ2-4; TRBD2 agrees at 8 bases. There are 16 residues in the CDR3. Trimming cost V 1 base and J 1 base; bases outside gene matches: 3. Germline V CDR1 and CDR2: SGHVS, FNYEAQ. DNA for the CDR3: TGTGCCAGCAGCTTAGTGGCTAGCGGGGCCAAAAACATTCAGTACTTC. Translated: CASSLVASGAKNIQYF.

This clone was detected once. The rearrangement links TRBV29-1 to TRBJ2-1; D is perhaps TRBD1 (6 bases). The CDR3 length is 11 residues. Trimming removed 5 bases at V and 7 bases at J, with 9 bases between. Germline CDR1 reads SQVTM; CDR2 reads ANQGSEA. CDR3 sequence (DNA): TGCAGCGTTTTCAGGGGAAATGAGCAGTTCTTC. Its protein product is CSVFRGNEQFF.

The chain joins TRBV20-1 to TRBJ2-2; D uncertain. Trimming pared 5 bases from V and 7 bases from J, leaving 8 bases between. Germline CDR1 DFQATT, CDR2 SNEGSKA (reference sequence). This CDR3 region has 11 residues. In DNA, the CDR3 is TGCAGTGCTTTACTAAACGGGGAGCTGTTTTTT. Translation: CSALLNGELFF.

The chain joins TRBV10-3 to TRBJ2-7; 8 bases line up with TRBD1. The junction had 5 bases not matched to a gene; V was cut back by 0 bases and J by 4 bases. The CDR3 has 15 amino acids. CDR1 is ENHRY and CDR2 is SYGVKD in the germline V gene. The CDR3 nucleotides read TGTGCCATCAGTGAGTCAAGTACAGGGGGATACGAGCAGTACTTC. This sequence encodes CAISESSTGGYEQYF.

The chain recombines TRBV30 with TRBJ1-2; D gene unclear. This CDR3 has 13 residues. V gave up 5 bases and J gave up 6 bases, with 16 bases separating them. From germline, CDR1 is GTSNPN and CDR2 SVGIG (reference sequence). DNA of the CDR3: TGTGCCTGGGGCCTCACGTACTATGATGGCTACACCTTC. It is translated as CAWGLTYYDGYTF.

This clone was counted only a few times. This chain joins TRBV7-2 and TRBJ1-4, with 7 positions matching TRBD1. The V gene's germline CDR1 is SGHTA and CDR2 FQGNSA. The ends lost 2 bases at V and 2 bases at J; junction bases unmatched: 2. CDR3 length: 15 amino acids. The CDR3 region is CASSLWDSTNEKLFF. CDR3 bases: TGTGCCAGCAGCTTATGGGACAGCACTAATGAAAAACTGTTTTTT. The full variable domain, with the rest looked up from reference TRBV7-2 and TRBJ1-4, is GAGVSQSPSNKVTEKGKDVELRCDPISGHTALYWYRQSLGQGLEFLIYFQGNSAPDKSGLPSDRFSAERTGGSVSTLTIQRTQQEDSAVYLCASSLWDSTNEKLFFGSGTQLSVL.

A single count supports this clone. The J gene is TRBJ1-2, the V gene TRBV9, with 7 bases aligning to TRBD1. Germline V gives CDR1 SGDLS, CDR2 YYNGEE. J lost 2 bases, V lost 0 bases, and 10 bases had no gene match. CDR3 size: 17 residues. The CDR3 DNA sequence: TGTGCCAGCAGCGTAGCGGTAGAAAGGGGGCGGAACTATGGCTACACCTTC. It specifies CASSVAVERGRNYGYTF.

This chain connects TRBV7-9 to TRBJ2-3; D may match TRBD1 or TRBD2 (5 bases each). The CDR3 spans 17 residues. The V end was cut by 5 bases, the J end by 0 bases, with 18 bases between. Germline V gives CDR1 SEHNR, CDR2 FQNEAQ (reference sequence). The CDR3 spells CASSPGPGTRSTDTQYF. The CDR3 DNA follows: TGTGCCAGCAGCCCCGGCCCGGGGACCCGTAGCACAGATACGCAGTATTTT. Looking up the rest from reference TRBV7-9 and TRBJ2-3 gives the full variable domain: DTGVSQNPRHKITKRGQNVTFRCDPISEHNRLYWYRQTLGQGPEFLTYFQNEAQLEKSRLLSDRFSAERPKGSFSTLEIQRTEQGDSAMYLCASSPGPGTRSTDTQYFGPGTRLTVL.

This clone was observed a handful of times. The chain couples TRBV15 to TRBJ2-7; D is possibly TRBD2 (7 bases). Per the germline V gene, CDR1 is LNHNV and CDR2 is YYDKDF (reference sequence). V lost 3 bases, J lost 3 bases, and 24 bases lay in between. CDR3 length: 18 amino acids. CDR3 in amino acids: CATSRLWPGGPAVYEQYF. The CDR3 DNA reads as TGTGCCACCAGCAGGCTATGGCCGGGGGGCCCGGCGGTCTACGAGCAGTACTTC. Full variable domain (outside the CDR3, taken from reference TRBV15 and TRBJ2-7): DAMVIQNPRYQVTQFGKPVTLSCSQTLNHNVMYWYQQKSSQAPKLLFHYYDKDFNNEADTPDNFQSRRPNTSFCFLDIRSPGLGDTAMYLCATSRLWPGGPAVYEQYFGPGTRLTVT.

The chain recombines TRBV13 with TRBJ2-3; D is undetermined. Between the trimmed V and J ends, which lost 3 bases and 2 bases, there was a span of 12 bases. Germline lookup yields CDR1 PRHDT and CDR2 FYEKMQ (reference sequence). The CDR3 has 15 residues. In DNA, the CDR3 is TGTGCCAGCAGCTTTTGGGCCTCCCCCACAGATACGCAGTATTTT. Protein product: CASSFWASPTDTQYF.

The chain links TRBV4-1 to TRBJ2-7; TRBD1 is a possible D gene (6 bases). The germline V and J ends were trimmed by 2 bases and 3 bases, with 8 bases remaining between them. CDR3 size: 13 residues. Germline values: CDR1 MGHRA, CDR2 YSYEKL. The CDR3 DNA follows: TGCGCCAGCAGCCAAACAGGGATCTACGAGCAGTACTTC. Residues: CASSQTGIYEQYF.

This clone was seen just once. The V call is TRBV7-9, the J call TRBJ2-5, with unresolved D. The CDR3 is made up of 15 amino acids. In germline, CDR1 is SEHNR, CDR2 FQNEAQ (reference sequence). V was shortened by 5 bases and J by 0 bases, with 13 bases between the two germline ends. Here the CDR3 DNA reads TGTGCCAGCAGCCCTCGTGGTCCGTACCAAGAGACCCAGTACTTC. Its protein is CASSPRGPYQETQYF. Based on the CDR3 plus reference TRBV7-9 and TRBJ2-5, the full variable domain is DTGVSQNPRHKITKRGQNVTFRCDPISEHNRLYWYRQTLGQGPEFLTYFQNEAQLEKSRLLSDRFSAERPKGSFSTLEIQRTEQGDSAMYLCASSPRGPYQETQYFGPGTRLLVL.

The chain has TRBV6-5 and TRBJ2-7; D is unresolved. The V end lost 0 bases, the J end lost 3 bases, and 15 bases lay between the germline ends. In germline, CDR1 is MNHEY, CDR2 SVGAGI. The CDR3 spans 16 residues. The CDR3 sequence: CASSYSLALSYYEQYF. The CDR3 region has the DNA TGTGCCAGCAGTTACTCGCTGGCACTCTCTTACTACGAGCAGTACTTC.

V usage is TRBV6-5 and J usage is TRBJ2-7; 7 nucleotides match TRBD1. Germline CDR1 and CDR2: MNHEY and SVGAGI. After removal of 3 bases from V and 5 bases from J, the junction contained 4 bases not matched to a gene. This CDR3 has 13 amino acids. Here the CDR3 DNA reads TGTGCCAGCAGTTATTTGCAGGGGGACGAGCAGTACTTC. This translates into CASSYLQGDEQYF.

The chain joins TRBV29-1 to TRBJ2-5; D may be TRBD1 (5 bases). The V gene's germline CDR1 is SQVTM and CDR2 ANQGSEA. This CDR3 comprises 12 residues. Trimming shortened V by 1 base and J by 5 bases, and 8 bases separated the two germline ends. CDR3 nucleotides: TGCAGCGTTGAAGGGGGCTGGGAGACCCAGTACTTC. Residues: CSVEGGWETQYF. Using reference TRBV29-1 and TRBJ2-5 for the parts outside the CDR3, the full variable domain is SAVISQKPSRDICQRGTSLTIQCQVDSQVTMMFWYRQQPGQSLTLIATANQGSEATYESGFVIDKFPISRPNLTFSTLTVSNMSPEDSSIYLCSVEGGWETQYFGPGTRLLVL.

J is TRBJ2-5 and V is TRBV6-5, with D possibly matching TRBD2 (6 bases). This CDR3 has 15 residues. The V end lost 0 bases, the J end lost 1 base, and 9 bases lay between the germline ends. Germline CDR1 MNHEY, CDR2 SVGAGI. The CDR3 sequence: CASSYSGGVQETQYF. The CDR3 DNA reads TGTGCCAGCAGTTACTCGGGGGGAGTCCAAGAGACCCAGTACTTC.

This clone was seen more than once but under ten times. The V and J genes are TRBV7-2 and TRBJ2-3; TRBD2 aligns across 11 bases. The germline CDR1 and CDR2 sequences are SGHTA and FQGNSA. The CDR3 length is 19 residues. The junction had 16 bases not matched to a gene; V was cut back by 4 bases and J by 4 bases. The chain's CDR3 is CASSSQGLAGTSGADTQYF. The CDR3 region has the DNA TGTGCCAGCAGCTCACAAGGACTAGCGGGTACCTCCGGGGCAGATACGCAGTATTTT.

The chain carries TRBV19 and TRBJ2-7; either TRBD1 or TRBD2 may fit D (5 bases each). CDR1 is LNHDA, CDR2 SQIVND, per germline (reference sequence). The CDR3 runs 15 residues. Trimming left V 6 bases short and J 2 bases short, with 17 bases between. Here the CDR3 reads CASSPGWGIAYEQYF. CDR3 nucleotides: TGTGCCAGTAGCCCCGGGTGGGGGATCGCCTACGAGCAGTACTTC. The whole variable domain, remainder taken from reference TRBV19 and TRBJ2-7, is DGGITQSPKYLFRKEGQNVTLSCEQNLNHDAMYWYRQDPGQGLRLIYYSQIVNDFQKGDIAEGYSVSREKKESFPLTVTSAQKNPTAFYLCASSPGWGIAYEQYFGPGTRLTVT.